The source of this T cell receptor beta chain is a study of blood T cell repertoires in COVID-19. Study-level information: The United States, Italy and Spain provided the acute and convalescent COVID-19 samples.

In the source study's methods: How many nucleated cells were present was estimated from reference gene primer amplification. The method was immunoSEQ multiplex PCR; TCRdb's version includes in-frame clones alone and lacks a portion of them. V and J calls and clone size are as listed in that table; D and trimming were resolved from the DNA. The data show about 93,000 clones, 89% seen once. The CDR3 has 14 amino acids. Trimming took off 6 bases at V and 7 bases at J, with 16 bases between the two ends. Germline V gene data show CDR1 as MNHEY and CDR2 as SVGEGT. Followed over time, Seattle patients had been enrolled while infection was active.

This sequence originates from a man aged 60 to 69 with COVID-19, enrolled during active disease. V and J are TRBV6-2 or TRBV6-3 and TRBJ1-3; TRBD1 might be the D (6 bases). Material for sequencing was peripheral blood. The CDR3 coding sequence is TGTGCCAGCAGCCGACAGGCAAATCGGAACACCATATATTTT. Protein sequence: CASSRQANRNTIYF.